Reported below is one T cell receptor beta chain. This sample is part of a study of blood T cell repertoires in COVID-19. Study summary: There were acute and convalescent COVID-19 samples, and they came from the United States, Italy and Spain.

Authors' processing steps: From reference gene primer amplification, estimates of nucleated cell counts were derived. Here immunoSEQ multiplex PCR was the method, and the copy in TCRdb shows in-frame clones only, minus some. That table gives V, J and clone size, and the DNA gave D and trimming. The sample carries approximately 61,000 clones, 65% to 90% recorded once. This TCR came from a man in his fifties or sixties with COVID-19, enrolled during active disease. Source material: peripheral blood.

The CDR3 nucleotides are TGTGCCAGCGCGCGGTTGGAGGGGTACGAGCAGTACTTC. This gives the protein CASARLEGYEQYF. The genes are TRBV18 and TRBJ2-7; D might be TRBD2 (6 bases). Germline V gene sequence: CDR1 KGHSH, CDR2 LQKENI. Trimming shortened V by 8 bases and J by 4 bases, and 15 bases separated the two germline ends. This CDR3 contains 13 residues.